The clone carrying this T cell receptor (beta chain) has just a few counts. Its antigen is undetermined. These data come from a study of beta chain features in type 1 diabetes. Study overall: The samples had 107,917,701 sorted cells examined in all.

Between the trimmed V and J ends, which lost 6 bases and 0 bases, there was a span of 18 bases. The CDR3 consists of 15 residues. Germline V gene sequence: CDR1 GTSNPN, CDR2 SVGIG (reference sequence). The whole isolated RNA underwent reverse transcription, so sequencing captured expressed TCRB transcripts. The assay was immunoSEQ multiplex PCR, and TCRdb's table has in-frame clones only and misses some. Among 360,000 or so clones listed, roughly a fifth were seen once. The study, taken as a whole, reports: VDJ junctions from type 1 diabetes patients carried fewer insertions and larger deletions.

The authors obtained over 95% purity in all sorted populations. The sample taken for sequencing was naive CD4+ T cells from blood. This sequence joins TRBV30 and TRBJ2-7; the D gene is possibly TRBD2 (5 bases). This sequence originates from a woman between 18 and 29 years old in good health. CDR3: CACISSDTSSYEQYF. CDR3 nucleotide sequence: TGTGCCTGTATTAGCAGCGATACTAGCTCCTACGAGCAGTACTTC.